Sequencing of this T cell receptor beta chain was carried out in a study of control samples from healthy donors and cancer patients. The protocol was immunoSEQ multiplex PCR, while the TCRdb copy is restricted to in-frame clones and leaves out a portion. The data contain fewer than 45,000 clones, approximately 90% of them singletons. Germline assignment: CDR1 LGHNA and CDR2 YNFKEQ. V gave up 4 bases and J gave up 0 bases, with 16 bases separating them. This CDR3 is built from 17 residues. The sequence came from a woman aged 40 to 50 with head and neck cancer. Sequenced material: PBMCs. V and J are TRBV4-2 and TRBJ2-1; D is possibly TRBD1 or TRBD2 (5 bases each). The CDR3 protein is CASSPGAHHSSYNEQFF. The DNA for the CDR3 is TGTGCCAGCAGCCCCGGGGCGCATCACAGCTCCTACAATGAGCAGTTCTTC.